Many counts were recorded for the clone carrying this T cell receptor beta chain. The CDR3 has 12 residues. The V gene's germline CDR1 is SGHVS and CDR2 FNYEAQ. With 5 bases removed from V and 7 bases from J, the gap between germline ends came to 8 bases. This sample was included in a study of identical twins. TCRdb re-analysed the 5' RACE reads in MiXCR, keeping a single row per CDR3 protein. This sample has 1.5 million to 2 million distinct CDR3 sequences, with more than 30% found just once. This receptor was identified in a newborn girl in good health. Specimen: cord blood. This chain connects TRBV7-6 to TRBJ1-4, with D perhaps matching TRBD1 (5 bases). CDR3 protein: CASSEQAEKLFF. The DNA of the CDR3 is TGTGCCAGCAGCGAACAGGCTGAAAAACTGTTTTTT.